This T cell receptor beta chain was sequenced in a study of blood T cell repertoires in COVID-19. As for the study in general: Both acute and convalescent COVID-19 samples were obtained from the United States, Italy and Spain. From T cells, B-cell-depleted T cells, or PBMCs came the material, which was cDNA or gDNA.

V shed 0 bases and J 9 bases; nucleotides not matched to a gene: 7. This CDR3 is 15 amino acids long. CDR1 and CDR2 from the germline V gene are SGDLS and YYNGEE. This clone occurred a few times. Some clones are missing from TCRdb's copy, which holds only in-frame ones; the method was immunoSEQ multiplex PCR. The data show under 20,000 clones, about 81% seen once. This TCR derives from a man aged 55 to 69 with acute or convalescent COVID-19. The sample was peripheral blood. The V and J genes are TRBV9 and TRBJ2-1; 9 bases align to TRBD2. The chain's CDR3 is CASSVATSGRGEQFF. CDR3 nucleotides: TGTGCCAGCAGCGTAGCGACTAGCGGTAGAGGTGAGCAGTTCTTC.